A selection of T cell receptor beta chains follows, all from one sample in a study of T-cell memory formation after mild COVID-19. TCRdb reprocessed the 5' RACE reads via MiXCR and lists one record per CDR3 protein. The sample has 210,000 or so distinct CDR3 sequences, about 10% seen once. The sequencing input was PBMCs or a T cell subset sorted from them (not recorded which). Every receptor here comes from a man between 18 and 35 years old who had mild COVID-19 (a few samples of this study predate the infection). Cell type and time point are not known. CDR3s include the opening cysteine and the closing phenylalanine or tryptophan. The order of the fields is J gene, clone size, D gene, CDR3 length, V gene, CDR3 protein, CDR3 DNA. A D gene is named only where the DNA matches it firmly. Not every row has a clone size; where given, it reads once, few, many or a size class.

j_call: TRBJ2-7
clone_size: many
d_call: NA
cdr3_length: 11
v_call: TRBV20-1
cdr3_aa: CSARDVYEQYF
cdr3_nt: TGCAGTGCTAGAGATGTTTACGAGCAGTACTTC

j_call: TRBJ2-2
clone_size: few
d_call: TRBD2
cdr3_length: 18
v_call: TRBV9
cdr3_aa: CASSSRLAGALNTGELFF
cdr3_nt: TGTGCCAGCAGCTCCCGACTAGCGGGGGCCTTAAACACCGGGGAGCTGTTTTTT

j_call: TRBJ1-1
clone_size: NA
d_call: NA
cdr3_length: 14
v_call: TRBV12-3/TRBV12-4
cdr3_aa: CASSPDSYNTEAFF
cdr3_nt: TGTGCCAGCAGTCCGGACAGCTACAACACTGAAGCTTTCTTT

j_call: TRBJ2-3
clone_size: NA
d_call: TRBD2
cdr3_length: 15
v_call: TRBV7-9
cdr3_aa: CASSASGGAVGTQYF
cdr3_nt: TGTGCCAGCAGCGCTAGCGGGGGGGCCGTCGGTACGCAGTATTTT

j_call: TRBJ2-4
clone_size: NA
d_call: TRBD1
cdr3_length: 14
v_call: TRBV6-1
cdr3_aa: CASSTDEDRAIQYF
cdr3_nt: TGTGCCAGCAGTACCGACGAGGACAGGGCCATTCAGTACTTC

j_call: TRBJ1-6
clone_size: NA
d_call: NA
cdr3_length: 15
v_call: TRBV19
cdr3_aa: CASSFLRAFHSPLHF
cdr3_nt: TGTGCCAGTAGTTTTCTCCGGGCCTTCCATTCACCCCTCCACTTT

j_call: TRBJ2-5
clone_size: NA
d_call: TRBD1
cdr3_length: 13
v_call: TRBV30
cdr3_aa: CAWDLNRGETQYF
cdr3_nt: TGTGCCTGGGATCTCAACAGGGGGGAGACCCAGTACTTC

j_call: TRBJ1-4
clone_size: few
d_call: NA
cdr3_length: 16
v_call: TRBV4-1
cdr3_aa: CASSQVAGQAFEKLFF
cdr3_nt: TGCGCCAGCAGCCAAGTCGCGGGCCAGGCGTTTGAAAAACTGTTTTTT

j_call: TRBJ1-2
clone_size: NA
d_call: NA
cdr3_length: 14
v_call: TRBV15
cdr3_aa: CATSRGAGKGGYTF
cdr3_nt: TGTGCCACCAGCAGAGGTGCGGGGAAGGGTGGCTACACCTTC

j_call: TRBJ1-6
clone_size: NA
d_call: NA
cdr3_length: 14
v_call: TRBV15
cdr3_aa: CATSPGTLGSPLHF
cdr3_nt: TGTGCCACCAGTCCCGGGACCTTGGGTTCACCCCTCCACTTT

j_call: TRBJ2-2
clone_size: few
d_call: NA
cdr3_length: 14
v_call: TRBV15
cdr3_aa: CATSGGPNTGELFF
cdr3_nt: TGTGCCACCAGCGGGGGACCGAACACCGGGGAGCTGTTTTTT

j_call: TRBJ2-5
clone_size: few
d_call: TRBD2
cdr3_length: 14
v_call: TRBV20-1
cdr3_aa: CSAKRDYSQETQYF
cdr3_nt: TGCAGTGCTAAGCGGGACTACTCCCAAGAGACCCAGTACTTC

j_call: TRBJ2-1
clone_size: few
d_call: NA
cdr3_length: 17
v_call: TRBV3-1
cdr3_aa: CASSQEGQGQRVNEQFF
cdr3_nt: TGTGCCAGCAGCCAAGAAGGGCAGGGGCAGAGGGTCAATGAGCAGTTCTTC

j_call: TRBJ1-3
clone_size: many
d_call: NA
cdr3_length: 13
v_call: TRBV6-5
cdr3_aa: CASSFGSGNTIYF
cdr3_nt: TGTGCCAGCAGTTTTGGCTCTGGAAACACCATATATTTT

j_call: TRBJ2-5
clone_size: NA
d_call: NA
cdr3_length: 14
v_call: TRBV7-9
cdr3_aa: CASTISTADVTQYF
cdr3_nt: TGTGCCAGCACCATAAGCACAGCCGATGTGACCCAGTACTTC

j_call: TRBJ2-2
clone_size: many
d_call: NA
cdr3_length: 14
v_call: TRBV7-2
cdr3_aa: CASSLRANTGELFF
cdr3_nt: TGTGCCAGCAGCTTAAGGGCGAACACCGGGGAGCTGTTTTTT